What follows is one T cell receptor beta chain and its context. No antigen is known for it. One base away there is no much larger clone; base qualities are not given. This record belongs to a study of blood T cell repertoires in COVID-19 (dated by TCRdb to 2020 to 2021). With regard to the full study: Samples covering the acute and convalescent phases of COVID-19 were provided by collaborators in the United States, Italy and Spain. The repertoires were released in a freely available public database intended as a resource for research on the immune response to SARS-CoV-2. Subjects who had been exposed to COVID-19, were actively infected with it, or had recovered from it provided the deeply sampled blood TCRbeta repertoires that made up the dataset. The material from the prospective study consisted of cDNA or gDNA derived from T cells, B-cell-depleted T cells, or PBMCs. Nearly every sample came with metadata listing a de-identified subject ID, COVID-19 status, age in years and sex. Where available, HLA class I and class II types were obtained from metadata supplied by the sample provider rather than from assay-based typing. Samples were obtained from the ongoing ImmuneRACE study (first 160 participants) and from 1,000 to 1,500 subjects provided by 6 global collaborators. What the study reported, not specific to this receptor: Clinical and demographic metadata were provided uncurated, with the amount varying by source and participant.

Its CDR3 holds 14 amino acids, cysteine through phenylalanine. Left in the record is the CDR3 DNA by itself, 42 bases read in frame from the first base. The junction shows trimming of 0 bases on V and 6 bases on J, and the gene matches do not reach 5 bases of it. CDR1 is given as SEHNR and CDR2 as FQNEAQ, both from the germline V gene (reference sequence). Each collaborating institution followed its own protocols to collect whole blood in K2EDTA tubes. For TCRbeta analysis, collaborator samples were shipped as frozen whole blood, as isolated PBMCs, or as DNA extracted from either sample type. The immunoSEQ Assay, a bias-controlled multiplex PCR, was used to amplify TCRbeta CDR3 regions from genomic DNA. Concerning the study's data processing: The number of nucleated cells in each sample was estimated from the amplification of reference gene primers within the assay. Sequence reads were collapsed and filtered to measure the absolute abundance of every unique TCRbeta CDR3 rearrangement. Productive Simpson clonality was computed per sample as the square root of Simpson's diversity index over productive rearrangements. TCRdb took this table from immuneACCESS and kept in-frame rearrangements with V and J called. Such tables lack part of the clones; where checked against another copy, unresolved V genes explain under half of the gap, and the rest is unexplained. V and J calls plus clone size are reproduced from that table; the DNA served to infer D and trimming. The sample contains under 30,000 clones, 86% of them found a single time. About 5% of the sample belongs to the ten largest clones.

This receptor was identified in a man aged 50-59 years with active COVID-19. Sequenced sample: peripheral blood. The chain was built from TRBV7-9 and TRBJ2-7, with 7 junctional bases fitting TRBD2. The DNA reads TGTGCCAGCAGCTTAGCGGGAGGGCCAGGCGAGCAGTACTTC. This translates into CASSLAGGPGEQYF.